One T cell receptor beta chain is described in this entry. What it binds is unknown. The CDR3 spans 14 residues. V was clipped by 6 bases and J by 7 bases; unmatched bases: 7. Germline lookup yields CDR1 MNHEY and CDR2 SVGAGI. This record belongs to a study of T-cell memory formation after mild COVID-19. Study-level findings and limits: SARS-CoV-2 specificity of second-wave clones peaking day 37 was unconfirmed. In pre-infection memory, a portion of responding clones appeared, which suggested that cross-reactive memory joined.

MiXCR, run by TCRdb on the 5' RACE reads, gives a single entry per CDR3 protein. The sample has fewer than 350,000 distinct CDR3 sequences; roughly 15% are singletons. Material for sequencing was PBMCs or a T cell subset sorted from them (not recorded which). The J gene is TRBJ1-5, the V gene TRBV6-5; TRBD1 matches 9 bases. The receptor comes from a man younger than 35 who had mild COVID-19 (a few samples of this study predate the infection). Cell type and time point are not known. The CDR3 sequence is CASRRRTGEQPQHF. In DNA form, the CDR3 reads TGTGCCAGCAGACGCCGGACAGGGGAGCAGCCCCAGCATTTT.